The entry that follows covers one T cell receptor (beta chain) sequence. This specimen belongs to a study of CD8 T cells in Susac syndrome. An input of roughly 0.5 to 1 ug of RNA was subjected to reverse transcription using random hexamers. Multiplex immunoSEQ PCR targeted 54 Vbeta and 13 Jbeta TCR beta segments. TCRdb called the immunoSEQ multiplex PCR reads again in MiXCR, with one record for every CDR3 protein. This table holds about 150,000 distinct CDR3 sequences, about 95% found once. The multiple sclerosis controls were treatment-naive patients with relapsing-remitting disease that was stable or active. Purification of the CD8+ and CD4+ T cells relied on negative isolation, and TEMRA cells underwent FACS enrichment. The CDR3 has 14 residues. V was shortened by 3 bases and J by 2 bases, with 8 bases between the two germline ends. Germline CDR1 is KGHSH and CDR2 is LQKENI.

This clonotype was obtained from a human donor with multiple sclerosis. Material for sequencing was CD4+ T cells from PBMCs. The V gene is TRBV18, the J gene TRBJ1-3, with D unresolved. This CDR3 reads CASSPGSTGNTIYF. As DNA, the CDR3 is TGTGCCAGCTCACCCGGGTCCACTGGAAACACCATATATTTT.